These 12 T cell receptor beta chains were all obtained from the same sample, sequenced in a study of blood T cells in healthy people across ages. A second PCR, run for about 6 to 11 cycles, used a sample-barcoded 5' primer plus a J-beta primer mix. From the 5' RACE reads, TCRdb called clonotypes with MiXCR, one entry per CDR3 protein. In the table there are more than 800,000 distinct CDR3 sequences, under 30% of which are singletons. The sequenced sample was blood. The receptors were gathered from an elderly woman in good health.

The chain couples TRBV28 to TRBJ1-2; no firm D call. The CDR3 runs to 12 residues. V was shortened by 6 bases and J by 0 bases, with 5 bases between the two germline ends. Germline V gene lookup returns CDR1 MDHEN and CDR2 SYDVKM. DNA of the CDR3: TGTGCCAGCAGGTTAGCTAACTATGGCTACACCTTC. Translated, it gives CASRLANYGYTF.

This clonotype occurred many times. The rearrangement joins TRBV6-2 or TRBV6-3 to TRBJ2-3; TRBD1 matches 7 bases. CDR3 length: 13 residues. With V trimmed by 7 bases and J by 6 bases, 7 bases remained unmatched. Germline lookup yields CDR1 MNHEY and CDR2 SVGEGT. The CDR3 nucleotides read TGTGCCAGCACCGACAGGGTTTCCGATACGCAGTATTTT. Protein: CASTDRVSDTQYF.

This clonotype was detected many times. This rearrangement joins TRBV7-2 to TRBJ1-6; D not certain. Between the trimmed V and J ends, which lost 2 bases and 5 bases, there was a span of 13 bases. The CDR3 has 16 amino acids. CDR1 SGHTA and CDR2 FQGNSA come from the germline V gene. CDR3 loop: CASSLIGGLHNSPLHF. Here the CDR3 DNA reads TGTGCCAGCAGCTTAATCGGAGGGTTACATAATTCACCCCTCCACTTT. The full variable domain, in which reference TRBV7-2 and TRBJ1-6 provide the parts outside the CDR3, is GAGVSQSPSNKVTEKGKDVELRCDPISGHTALYWYRQSLGQGLEFLIYFQGNSAPDKSGLPSDRFSAERTGGSVSTLTIQRTQQEDSAVYLCASSLIGGLHNSPLHFGNGTRLTVT.

This rearrangement joins TRBV24-1 to TRBJ2-1, with TRBD1 matching over 9 bases. This CDR3 spans 14 amino acids. The junction had 4 bases not matched to a gene; V was cut back by 4 bases and J by 7 bases. Germline CDR1 KGHDR, CDR2 SFDVKD. In nucleotides, the CDR3 is TGTGCCACCAGTGACCAGGGGACAGGGAATGAGCAGTTCTTC. This codes for CATSDQGTGNEQFF.

The chain recombines TRBV27 with TRBJ2-7; 8 bases fit TRBD1. Trimming removed 2 bases from V and 5 bases from J; junction bases left unmatched: 14. This CDR3 spans 17 amino acids. The V gene's germline CDR1 is MNHEY and CDR2 SMNVEV (reference sequence). The CDR3 DNA sequence: TGTGCCAGCAGTTTACGCCCCAGGCAGGGGGCTATCCACGAGCAGTACTTC. Amino acid sequence: CASSLRPRQGAIHEQYF.

This clonotype showed up many times. The V call is TRBV4-2, the J call TRBJ2-7; no firm D call. The CDR3 has 14 residues. V dropped 0 bases and J dropped 2 bases, with 8 bases sitting between them. Germline lookup yields CDR1 LGHNA and CDR2 YNFKEQ. This chain's CDR3 is CASSQDLEPYEQYF. In DNA, the CDR3 is TGTGCCAGCAGCCAAGATCTTGAGCCCTACGAGCAGTACTTC.

On this clonotype itself: A read error may be the cause here, since a much bigger clone is one base away. This chain's CDR3 is CASSETSGDTQYF. For the CDR3, the DNA is TGTGCCAGCAGCGAGACCTCGGGAGATACGCAGTATTTT. The rearrangement uses TRBV9 and TRBJ2-3; D is uncertain. Trimming took off 3 bases at V and 5 bases at J, with 10 bases between the two ends. This CDR3 is 13 amino acids long. CDR1 and CDR2 from the germline V gene are SGDLS and YYNGEE.

This clonotype was seen more than once but under ten times. This clone may be a read error of a much larger clone one base away. The rearrangement links TRBV12-3 or TRBV12-4 to TRBJ2-2; maybe TRBD1 (6 bases). This CDR3 spans 13 amino acids. As DNA, the CDR3 is TGTGCCAGCACCTGGTTGGGGGCCGGGGAGCGGTTTTTT. Encoded protein: CASTWLGAGERFF.

In its sample, this clonotype was seen many times. The chain combines TRBV7-9 with TRBJ2-3, with TRBD2 matching 7 bases. V shed 4 bases, J shed 2 bases, and the junction held 6 bases outside the gene matches. Germline V gene data show CDR1 as SEHNR and CDR2 as FQNEAQ (reference sequence). The CDR3 sequence is 15 residues long. This chain's CDR3 is CASSSSSGPTDTQYF. In DNA form, the CDR3 reads TGTGCCAGCAGCTCTTCTAGCGGCCCCACAGATACGCAGTATTTT. The entire variable domain, with the rest obtained from reference TRBV7-9 and TRBJ2-3, is as follows: DTGVSQNPRHKITKRGQNVTFRCDPISEHNRLYWYRQTLGQGPEFLTYFQNEAQLEKSRLLSDRFSAERPKGSFSTLEIQRTEQGDSAMYLCASSSSSGPTDTQYFGPGTRLTVL.

This clonotype has more than one count but fewer than ten. V and J are TRBV5-6 and TRBJ1-5, with a weak D call TRBD1 (6 bases). The CDR3 loop spans 15 amino acids. Trimming shortened V by 2 bases and J by 0 bases, and 9 bases separated the two germline ends. Germline lookup yields CDR1 SGHDT and CDR2 YYEEEE. As DNA, the CDR3 is TGTGCCAGCAGCTTACTACAGGGTAGCAATCAGCCCCAGCATTTT. Translating it yields CASSLLQGSNQPQHF.

This clonotype was counted many times. The chain has TRBV2 and TRBJ2-4, with no clear D. V lost 6 bases and J lost 0, with 12 bases in between. CDR3 length equals 15 residues. CDR1 is SNHLY, CDR2 FYNNEI, per germline. The CDR3 here is CASRDQLLAKNIQYF. DNA for the CDR3: TGTGCCAGCAGGGATCAGCTTCTAGCCAAAAACATTCAGTACTTC.

This clonotype was counted ten times or more. This chain connects TRBV11-1 to TRBJ2-6; D is perhaps TRBD1 (6 bases). The CDR3 extends over 18 amino acids. Per germline, CDR1 SGHAT and CDR2 FQDESV (reference sequence). Trimming took off 2 bases at V and 0 bases at J, with 14 bases between the two ends. CDR3 in DNA: TGTGCCAGCAGCTTACCGACAGGCGGCCCCTCTGGGGCCAACGTCCTGACTTTC. Residues: CASSLPTGGPSGANVLTF.